Described below is a single T cell receptor beta chain sequence and its context. This sample is part of a study of blood T cell repertoires in COVID-19. The wider study: Acute and convalescent COVID-19 samples came from the United States, Italy and Spain.

In the source study's methods: Using reference gene primer amplification, nucleated cell counts were estimated. The method was immunoSEQ multiplex PCR; TCRdb's version includes in-frame clones alone and lacks a portion of them. V, J and clone size derive from that table, while D and trimming were established from the DNA sequence. The data contain about 300,000 clones, around 89% of them seen just once; the ten biggest clones take up 4.6%. This TCR was recovered from a man between 35 and 55 years old with acute or convalescent COVID-19. The sample comprised peripheral blood.

The CDR3 sequence: CASRVTPLQGQPQHF. The CDR3 nucleotides read TGTGCCAGTAGGGTGACACCCCTTCAGGGCCAGCCCCAGCATTTT. This sequence joins TRBV19 and TRBJ1-5, with D perhaps matching TRBD1 (5 bases). The CDR3 runs to 15 residues. Trimming stripped 6 bases from V and 7 bases from J, with 19 bases between. Germline V gene lookup returns CDR1 LNHDA and CDR2 SQIVND (reference sequence).